The 24 T cell receptor beta chains below all came from one sample that was sequenced in a study of shared clonotypes between healthy human individuals. Only in-frame clones appear in the TCRdb table, and some are missing; sequencing was by immunoSEQ multiplex PCR. The sample carries about 2.3 million clones, under 95% recorded once. What was sequenced was naive CD4+ T cells from PBMCs. Subset described: CD45RA+ positively selected. The source of these receptors is a man between 18 and 29 years old in good health. Some clones in this sample may be carry-over from other donors' samples.

With regard to this clone: The same CDR3 also results from other DNA sequences found in this sample. The rearrangement uses TRBV7-2 and TRBJ2-5; D ambiguous. CDR1 is SGHTA, CDR2 FQGNSA, per germline. The CDR3 extends over 14 amino acids. V was trimmed by 0 bases and J by 1 base, leaving 6 bases between them. This CDR3 reads CASSLAQGQETQYF. Written as DNA, the CDR3 is TGTGCCAGCAGCTTAGCCCAAGGCCAAGAGACCCAGTACTTC.

The V gene is TRBV5-1, the J gene TRBJ1-2; D gene uncertain. There are 15 residues in the CDR3. Looked up from germline, CDR1 is SGHRS and CDR2 is YFSETQ. Trimming cost V 0 bases and J 6 bases, with 15 bases left between them. DNA of the CDR3: TGCGCCAGCAGCTTGGGGCCCTCGACCGCCGATGGCTACACCTTC. It codes for CASSLGPSTADGYTF.

The chain combines TRBV5-1 with TRBJ2-1; 12 nucleotides line up with TRBD1. V was clipped by 2 bases and J by 10 bases; unmatched bases: 13. The CDR3 spans 17 residues. CDR1 is SGHRS, CDR2 YFSETQ, per germline. This CDR3 reads CASSLGPPGQGAGEQFF. The CDR3 DNA reads as TGCGCCAGCAGCTTAGGCCCGCCGGGACAGGGGGCCGGAGAGCAGTTCTTC.

The chain is built from TRBV5-8 and TRBJ1-5; D is unclear. Germline assignment: CDR1 SGHTS and CDR2 YDEGEE. The ends were cut back, 4 bases at V and 3 bases at J, with 14 bases in the middle. The CDR3 covers 15 residues. This CDR3 reads CASSPLTNINQPQHF. The CDR3 DNA sequence: TGTGCCAGCAGCCCCCTGACCAACATCAATCAGCCCCAGCATTTT.

The rearrangement uses TRBV23-1 and TRBJ2-7; D tentatively reads TRBD1 or TRBD2 (6 bases each). TRBV23-1 is flagged as an ORF with uncertain function. This CDR3 comprises 16 residues. V lost 0 bases and J 2 bases, leaving 14 bases between the germline ends. The CDR3 DNA reads TGCGCCAGCAGTCAATCGGGCGAGGGGGGCCCCTACGAGCAGTACTTC. As protein: CASSQSGEGGPYEQYF.

This chain links TRBV6-1 with TRBJ2-3; D call uncertain. CDR3 size: 17 residues. CDR1 is MNHNS and CDR2 is SASEGT in the germline V gene. The germline V and J ends were trimmed by 1 base and 6 bases, with 20 bases remaining between them. CDR3 in DNA: TGTGCCAGCAGTGAAGATGTCAGACCCACCTTCTGGGATACGCAGTATTTT. Translating gives CASSEDVRPTFWDTQYF.

The rearrangement uses TRBV9 and TRBJ1-2; 9 nucleotides match TRBD1. After removal of 0 bases from V and 4 bases from J, the junction contained 7 bases not matched to a gene. Germline values: CDR1 SGDLS, CDR2 YYNGEE. The CDR3 has 16 residues. The CDR3 loop reads CASSVDTGGEGYGYTF. CDR3 DNA: TGTGCCAGCAGCGTAGATACAGGGGGCGAGGGCTATGGCTACACCTTC.

The V gene is TRBV7-2, the J gene TRBJ1-5; 8 bases match TRBD1. V lost 6 bases to trimming and J lost 5 bases; unmatched junction nucleotides: 6. The CDR3 contains 14 residues. Germline CDR1 and CDR2: SGHTA and FQGNSA. The CDR3, as DNA: TGTGCCAGCAGGGCCAGACAGGGGCATCAGCCCCAGCATTTT. Protein product: CASRARQGHQPQHF.

Only one count was recorded for this clone. CDR3 residues: CASSQETSGRASSYEQYF. Here the CDR3 DNA reads TGTGCCAGCAGCCAGGAGACTAGCGGGAGGGCCAGCTCCTACGAGCAGTACTTC. The V and J genes are TRBV4-2 and TRBJ2-7; 14 bases are a match to TRBD2. The CDR3 is made up of 18 amino acids. The germline V gene has CDR1 LGHNA and CDR2 YNFKEQ. V lost 3 bases, J lost 0 bases, and 7 bases stayed unmatched.

The rearrangement joins TRBV19 to TRBJ1-5, with D perhaps TRBD1 (6 bases). Germline V gene sequence: CDR1 LNHDA, CDR2 SQIVND (reference sequence). V lost 3 bases and J 5 bases, leaving 11 bases between the germline ends. The CDR3 runs to 14 residues. CDR3 region: CASSINRGDQPQHF. The CDR3 nucleotides read TGTGCCAGTAGTATTAATAGGGGGGATCAGCCCCAGCATTTT.

The J gene is TRBJ2-7, the V gene TRBV11-3; the D gene is possibly TRBD2 (5 bases). Trimming pared 5 bases from V and 6 bases from J, leaving 14 bases between. The germline CDR1 and CDR2 sequences are SGHNT and YENEEA. The CDR3 is made up of 13 amino acids. CDR3 residues: CASSARGFVEQYF. In DNA form, the CDR3 reads TGTGCCAGCAGCGCTCGGGGTTTCGTCGAGCAGTACTTC.

V and J are TRBV5-1 and TRBJ2-2, with TRBD2 matching over 13 bases. The length of the CDR3 is 16 residues. V gave up 4 bases and J gave up 7 bases; unmatched junction bases: 7. Germline-derived CDR1 and CDR2 are SGHRS and YFSETQ. CDR3 coding DNA: TGCGCCAGCAGCCTCGGACTAGCGGGAGTGTACGGGGAGCTGTTTTTT. It encodes CASSLGLAGVYGELFF. Supplemented by reference TRBV5-1 and TRBJ2-2, the full variable domain reads KAGVTQTPRYLIKTRGQQVTLSCSPISGHRSVSWYQQTPGQGLQFLFEYFSETQRNKGNFPGRFSGRQFSNSRSEMNVSTLELGDSALYLCASSLGLAGVYGELFFGEGSRLTVL.

This sequence joins TRBV9 and TRBJ2-7; TRBD1 might be the D (5 bases). Germline CDR1 SGDLS, CDR2 YYNGEE. This CDR3 has 14 amino acids. Trimming left V 3 bases short and J 0 bases short, with 10 bases between. This CDR3 is CASSEGKSSYEQYF. The CDR3 DNA follows: TGTGCCAGCAGCGAGGGGAAAAGCTCCTACGAGCAGTACTTC.

V and J are TRBV7-2 and TRBJ1-4; weak D call: TRBD1 (6 bases). The CDR3 contains 19 residues. Germline V gives CDR1 SGHTA, CDR2 FQGNSA. The ends were cut back, 4 bases at V and 0 bases at J, with 21 bases in the middle. Here the CDR3 DNA reads TGTGCCAGCAGCTCCCCCCCGGGTCACACAGGGTCAACTAATGAAAAACTGTTTTTT. Translating gives CASSSPPGHTGSTNEKLFF.

The chain links TRBV5-4 to TRBJ2-5, with TRBD2 matching 9 bases. The J segment lost 2 bases and the V segment lost 0 bases, leaving 5 bases of the junction unmatched. This CDR3 region has 16 residues. Germline-derived CDR1 and CDR2 are SGHNT and YYREEE (reference sequence). In nucleotides, the CDR3 is TGTGCCAGCAGCTTGGGAGGTAGCGGGGGACAAGAGACCCAGTACTTC. Amino acid sequence: CASSLGGSGGQETQYF. The full variable domain, rest sourced from reference TRBV5-4 and TRBJ2-5, is ETGVTQSPTHLIKTRGQQVTLRCSSQSGHNTVSWYQQALGQGPQFIFQYYREEENGRGNFPPRFSGLQFPNYSSELNVNALELDDSALYLCASSLGGSGGQETQYFGPGTRLLVL.

This clone was found once. The gene calls are TRBV5-1 and TRBJ2-7; 12 bases fit TRBD1. V shed 3 bases, J shed 6 bases, and the junction held 7 bases outside the gene matches. This CDR3 comprises 15 residues. Per the germline V gene, CDR1 is SGHRS and CDR2 is YFSETQ. CDR3 protein: CASSWEGQGAGEQYF. DNA of the CDR3: TGCGCCAGCAGCTGGGAGGGACAGGGGGCCGGCGAGCAGTACTTC.

The chain has TRBV28 and TRBJ1-5; 7 nucleotides match TRBD1. CDR1 MDHEN and CDR2 SYDVKM come from the germline V gene. The CDR3 has 18 amino acids. V was pared by 2 bases and J by 3 bases, with 13 bases of the junction left unmatched. CDR3 DNA: TGTGCCAGCAGTTTACCCGCCTCCGGCAGGGGGTACAATCAGCCCCAGCATTTT. This translates into CASSLPASGRGYNQPQHF.

In this sample, this clone turned up a few times. The identical CDR3 is also encoded by other nucleotide sequences in the sample. The CDR3 sequence is CASSLGQGDTGELFF. CDR3 DNA: TGCGCCAGCAGCTTGGGACAGGGGGACACCGGGGAGCTGTTTTTT. This rearrangement joins TRBV5-1 to TRBJ2-2; the match to TRBD1 covers 9 bases. V gave up 0 bases and J gave up 3 bases; unmatched junction bases: 0. This CDR3 region has 15 residues. CDR1 is SGHRS and CDR2 is YFSETQ in the germline V gene.

The chain employs TRBV6-4 and TRBJ2-6, with 9 bases identical to TRBD2. CDR1 and CDR2 (germline): MRHNA, SNTAGT. V lost 3 bases, J lost 0 bases, and 3 bases stayed unmatched. The CDR3 length is 17 residues. For the CDR3, the DNA is TGTGCCAGCAGTGATAATAGCGGGAGCTCTGGGGCCAACGTCCTGACTTTC. Translating it yields CASSDNSGSSGANVLTF.

The V gene is TRBV25-1, the J gene TRBJ2-5; weak D call: TRBD2 (5 bases). The CDR3 has 15 amino acids. V was trimmed by 0 bases and J by 5 bases, leaving 13 bases between them. Germline loops: CDR1 MGHDK, CDR2 SYGVNS. The CDR3 region has the DNA TGTGCCAGCAGTGAATATGGCGGGCTGGGGGAGACCCAGTACTTC. Its protein is CASSEYGGLGETQYF.

The CDR3 DNA reads TGTGCCAGCAGCCCCCGACTGCCCACGGAAGAAAAACTGTTTTTT. This codes for CASSPRLPTEEKLFF. The rearrangement links TRBV6-5 to TRBJ1-4; unclear D gene. Germline V gene data show CDR1 as MNHEY and CDR2 as SVGAGI. V was trimmed by 6 bases and J by 8 bases, leaving 19 bases between them. The CDR3 has 15 residues.

To note about this clone: Other DNA sequences in the sample encode the same CDR3. The V gene is TRBV9, the J gene TRBJ2-3; 7 bases line up with TRBD1. Germline assignment: CDR1 SGDLS and CDR2 YYNGEE. CDR3 length: 15 amino acids. V gave up 3 bases and J gave up 0 bases; unmatched junction bases: 4. CDR3 DNA: TGTGCCAGCAGCGCACGGACAGGTAGCACAGATACGCAGTATTTT. It specifies CASSARTGSTDTQYF.

V and J are TRBV5-5 and TRBJ1-4, with no clear D. The CDR3 totals 13 residues. In germline, CDR1 is SGHKS, CDR2 YYEKEE (reference sequence). The ends were cut back, 6 bases at V and 7 bases at J, with 13 bases in the middle. In DNA, the CDR3 is TGTGCCAGCACCCCGAGGCCGGGTGAAAAACTGTTTTTT. Its protein is CASTPRPGEKLFF.

CDR3 region: CASRPRTGVSEAFF. The CDR3 region has the DNA TGTGCCAGCAGACCTCGGACAGGCGTCTCTGAAGCTTTCTTT. The chain couples TRBV28 to TRBJ1-1; TRBD1 aligns across 7 bases. J lost 6 bases, V lost 6 bases, and 10 bases had no gene match. CDR3 length: 14 amino acids. The germline CDR1 and CDR2 sequences are MDHEN and SYDVKM.